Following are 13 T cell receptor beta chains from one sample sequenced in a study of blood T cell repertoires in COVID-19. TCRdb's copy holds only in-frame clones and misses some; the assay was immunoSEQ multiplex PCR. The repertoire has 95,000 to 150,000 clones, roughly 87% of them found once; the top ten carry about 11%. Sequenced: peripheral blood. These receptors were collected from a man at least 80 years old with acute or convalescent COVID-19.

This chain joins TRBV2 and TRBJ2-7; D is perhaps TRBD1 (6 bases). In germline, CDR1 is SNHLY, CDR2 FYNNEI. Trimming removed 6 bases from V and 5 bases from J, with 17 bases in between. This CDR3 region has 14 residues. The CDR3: CASRGIQGVHEQYF. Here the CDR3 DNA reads TGTGCCAGCAGGGGCATACAGGGAGTCCACGAGCAGTACTTC.

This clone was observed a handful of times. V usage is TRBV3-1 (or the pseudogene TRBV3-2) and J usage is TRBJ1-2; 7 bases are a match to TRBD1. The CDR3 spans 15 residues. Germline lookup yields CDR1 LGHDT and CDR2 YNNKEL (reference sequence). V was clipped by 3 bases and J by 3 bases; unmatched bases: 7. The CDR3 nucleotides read TGTGCCAGCAGCCATAAAAGGGACAGTTACTATGGCTACACCTTC. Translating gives CASSHKRDSYYGYTF.

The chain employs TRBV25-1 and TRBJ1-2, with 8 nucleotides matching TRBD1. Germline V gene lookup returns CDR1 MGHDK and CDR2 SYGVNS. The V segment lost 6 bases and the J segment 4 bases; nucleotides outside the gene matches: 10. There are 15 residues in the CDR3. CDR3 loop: CASSRGGQESYGYTF. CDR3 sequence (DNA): TGTGCCAGCAGCCGTGGGGGACAGGAGAGCTATGGCTACACCTTC.

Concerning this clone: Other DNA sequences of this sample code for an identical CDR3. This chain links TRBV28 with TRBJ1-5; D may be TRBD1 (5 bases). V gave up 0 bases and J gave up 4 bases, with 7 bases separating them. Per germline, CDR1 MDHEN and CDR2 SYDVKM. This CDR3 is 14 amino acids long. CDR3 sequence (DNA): TGTGCCAGCAGTTTATGGGCAGGGAATCAGCCCCAGCATTTT. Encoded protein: CASSLWAGNQPQHF.

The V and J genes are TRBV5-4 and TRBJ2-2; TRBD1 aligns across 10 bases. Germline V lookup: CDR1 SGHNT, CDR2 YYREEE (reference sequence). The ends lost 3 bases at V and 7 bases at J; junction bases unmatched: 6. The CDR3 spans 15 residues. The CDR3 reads CASSSAGQGVGELFF. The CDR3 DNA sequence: TGTGCCAGCAGCTCGGCCGGACAGGGGGTCGGGGAGCTGTTTTTT.

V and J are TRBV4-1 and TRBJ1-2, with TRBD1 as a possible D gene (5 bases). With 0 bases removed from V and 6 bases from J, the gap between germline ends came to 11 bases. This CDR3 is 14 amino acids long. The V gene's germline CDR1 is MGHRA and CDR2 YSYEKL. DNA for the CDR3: TGCGCCAGCAGCCAAGATGGCAGGGTAGATGGCTACACCTTC. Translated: CASSQDGRVDGYTF.

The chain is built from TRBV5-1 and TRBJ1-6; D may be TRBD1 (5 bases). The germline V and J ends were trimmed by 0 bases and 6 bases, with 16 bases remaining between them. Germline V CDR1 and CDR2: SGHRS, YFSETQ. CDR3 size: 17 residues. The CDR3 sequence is CASSLAAQGMSNSPLHF. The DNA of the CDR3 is TGCGCCAGCAGCTTGGCGGCGCAGGGAATGAGTAATTCACCCCTCCACTTT.

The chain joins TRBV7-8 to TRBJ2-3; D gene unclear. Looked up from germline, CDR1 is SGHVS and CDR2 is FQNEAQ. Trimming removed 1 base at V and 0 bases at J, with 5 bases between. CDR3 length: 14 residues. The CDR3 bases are TGTGCCAGCAGCTTAGATAGAAGCACAGATACGCAGTATTTT. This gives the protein CASSLDRSTDTQYF.

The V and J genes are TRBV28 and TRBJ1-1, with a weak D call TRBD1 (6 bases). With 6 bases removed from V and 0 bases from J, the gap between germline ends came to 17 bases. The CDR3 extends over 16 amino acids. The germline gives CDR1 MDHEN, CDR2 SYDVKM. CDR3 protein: CASSSRGLGMNTEAFF. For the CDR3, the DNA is TGTGCCAGCAGCTCCAGGGGCTTGGGTATGAACACTGAAGCTTTCTTT.

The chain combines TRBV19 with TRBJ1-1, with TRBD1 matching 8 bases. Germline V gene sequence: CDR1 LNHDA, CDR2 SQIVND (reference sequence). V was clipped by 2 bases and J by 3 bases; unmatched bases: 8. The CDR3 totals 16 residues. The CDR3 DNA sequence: TGTGCCAGTAGTATAAGCGTGGGCAGGGGGCACACTGAAGCTTTCTTT. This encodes CASSISVGRGHTEAFF. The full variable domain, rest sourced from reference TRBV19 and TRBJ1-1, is DGGITQSPKYLFRKEGQNVTLSCEQNLNHDAMYWYRQDPGQGLRLIYYSQIVNDFQKGDIAEGYSVSREKKESFPLTVTSAQKNPTAFYLCASSISVGRGHTEAFFGQGTRLTVV.

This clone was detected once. The chain's CDR3 is CASSLERRGNTEAFF. In DNA form, the CDR3 reads TGTGCCAGCAGCTTAGAGCGTCGGGGGAACACTGAAGCTTTCTTT. This rearrangement joins TRBV11-2 to TRBJ1-1; the D is unclear. This CDR3 has 15 residues. Germline assignment: CDR1 SGHAT and CDR2 FQNNGV. V lost 0 bases and J 1 base, leaving 9 bases between the germline ends.

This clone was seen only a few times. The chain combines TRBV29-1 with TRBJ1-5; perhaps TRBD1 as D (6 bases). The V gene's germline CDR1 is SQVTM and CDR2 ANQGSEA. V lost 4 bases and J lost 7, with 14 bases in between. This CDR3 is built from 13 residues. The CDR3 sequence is CSVGGPRGQPQHF. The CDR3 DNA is TGCAGCGTTGGGGGCCCCAGGGGACAGCCCCAGCATTTT.

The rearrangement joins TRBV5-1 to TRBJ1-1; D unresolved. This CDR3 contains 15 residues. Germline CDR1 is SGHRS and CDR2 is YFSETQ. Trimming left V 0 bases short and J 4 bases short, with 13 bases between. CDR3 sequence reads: CASSLGTGFVTEAFF. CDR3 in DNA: TGCGCCAGCAGCTTGGGAACCGGTTTTGTCACTGAAGCTTTCTTT.